This TCR beta chain was profiled in a study of blood T cell repertoires in COVID-19. The overall study: Samples of COVID-19 (acute and convalescent) were obtained from the United States, Italy and Spain. PBMCs, B-cell-depleted T cells, or T cells provided the cDNA or gDNA that made up the material.

Study processing details: Researchers report that nucleated cell counts were estimated from reference gene primer amplification. The assay was immunoSEQ multiplex PCR, and TCRdb's table has in-frame clones only and misses some. V, J and clone size are taken as reported in that table, and D and trimming were inferred from the DNA itself. Of about 40,000 clones listed, roughly 80% were seen once; the top ten hold more than 2%. The CDR3 contains 18 residues. The source of this sequence is a woman aged 60-70 years with acute or convalescent COVID-19. Sample: peripheral blood. The chain uses TRBV21-1 and TRBJ2-7; the D call of TRBD1 is as the table states it, not checked on the DNA. TRBV21-1 is recorded as a pseudogene. Written as DNA, the CDR3 is TGTGCCAGCAGCAAAGTTTCGCTCCAACAGGGGCCGTTTTACGAGCAGTACTTC. This encodes CASSKVSLQQGPFYEQYF.